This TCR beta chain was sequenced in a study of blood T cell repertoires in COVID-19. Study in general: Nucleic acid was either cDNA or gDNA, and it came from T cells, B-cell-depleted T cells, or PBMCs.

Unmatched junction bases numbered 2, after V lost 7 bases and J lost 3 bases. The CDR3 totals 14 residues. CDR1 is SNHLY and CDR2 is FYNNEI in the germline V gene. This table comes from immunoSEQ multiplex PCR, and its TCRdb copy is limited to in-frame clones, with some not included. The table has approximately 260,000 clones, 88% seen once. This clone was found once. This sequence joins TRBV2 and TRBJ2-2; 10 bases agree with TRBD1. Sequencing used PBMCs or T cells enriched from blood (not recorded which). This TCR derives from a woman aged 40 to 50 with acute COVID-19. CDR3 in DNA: TGTGCCAGCAAGGGACAGGGGTACACCGGGGAGCTGTTTTTT. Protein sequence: CASKGQGYTGELFF.